This record concerns one T cell receptor beta chain sequence. Its target is unknown. CD4+ T cells from unexposed donors were obtained before the COVID-19 pandemic (2011-2018). CD4+ T cells were isolated from the cells after around eleven days of culture. As cell numbers allowed, unexposed-donor CD4+ T cells faced SARS-CoV-2 S/N and four cold-coronavirus spikes. Cultures received half-medium IL-2 refreshes on days 3 and 7. The data were taken from a study of CD4 T cells in relation to SARS-CoV-2 and coronaviruses. CDR1 SEHNR and CDR2 FQNEAQ come from the germline V gene (reference sequence). This CDR3 has 14 residues. The V end lost 1 base, the J end lost 4 bases, and 10 bases lay between the germline ends. Using immunoSEQ multiplex PCR, the repertoire was profiled, and TCRdb retains in-frame clones only, with some absent. The sample contains around 25,000 clones, about three quarters of which appear only once.

The sample consisted of CD4+ T cells from PBMCs, cultured in vitro. This clonotype originated in a human donor in good health. The chain has TRBV7-9 and TRBJ1-1, with no clear D. CDR3 sequence: CASSLEGLGTEAFF. The CDR3 coding sequence is TGTGCCAGCAGCTTAGAGGGTTTAGGCACTGAAGCTTTCTTT.